These T cell receptor beta chains were read from a single sample in a study of Graves' ophthalmopathy and Graves' hyperthyroidism. One entry per CDR3 protein results from TCRdb running MiXCR on the multiplex PCR reads. This table has fewer than 350,000 distinct CDR3 sequences, about a sixth appearing once. Material for sequencing was peripheral blood. The source is an adult man with Graves' ophthalmopathy. Each CDR3 is given with its conserved first and last residue. D genes are given only for firm matches. Where a row states a size, it is once, few, many or the class of an expanded clone; other rows omit it.

j_gene,abundance,d_gene,v_gene,CDR3nt,CDR3aa
TRBJ1-5,many,NA,TRBV20-1,TGCAGTGCTAGAATGGGTAATCAGCCCCAGCATTTT,CSARMGNQPQHF
TRBJ1-1,many,NA,TRBV5-1,TGCGCCAGCAGCTGGGGGGCAGGGAATCCCAACACTGAAGCTTTCTTT,CASSWGAGNPNTEAFF
TRBJ1-2,many,TRBD1,TRBV15,TGTGCCACCAGCCCAATAGACAGGACAGGGGACTATGGCTACACCTTC,CATSPIDRTGDYGYTF
TRBJ2-7,NA,TRBD1,TRBV11-2,TGTGCCAGCAGCTTTTCGACAGGGGACTACGAGCAGTACTTC,CASSFSTGDYEQYF
TRBJ1-2,many,NA,TRBV11-2,TGTGCCAGCAGCTTCGGTCGGAGTGCCCACTACACCTTC,CASSFGRSAHYTF
TRBJ1-1,many,TRBD1,TRBV7-2,TGTGCCAGCAGCTTAGGAGGGCCCAGGGGGAGTGTTTTCTTT,CASSLGGPRGSVFF
TRBJ1-2,many,NA,TRBV7-8,TGTGCCAGCAGCTGGGGGGACTCGGCGGGAGGTGGCTACACCTTC,CASSWGDSAGGGYTF
TRBJ1-6,many,NA,TRBV5-1,TGCGCCAGCAGCCCGGGACATCCTGATTCACCCCTCCACTTT,CASSPGHPDSPLHF
TRBJ1-1,NA,TRBD1,TRBV12-3/TRBV12-4,TGTGCCAGCAGTTTAATGGGACAGGGGTCCGAAGCTTTCTTT,CASSLMGQGSEAFF
TRBJ1-2,many,TRBD1,TRBV6-2/TRBV6-3,TGTGCCAGCAGTTTCGGGACAGTCTATGGCTACACCTTC,CASSFGTVYGYTF
TRBJ2-2,many,NA,TRBV6-4,TGTGCCAGCAGTGGTTCACCCACCGGGGAGCTGTTTTTT,CASSGSPTGELFF